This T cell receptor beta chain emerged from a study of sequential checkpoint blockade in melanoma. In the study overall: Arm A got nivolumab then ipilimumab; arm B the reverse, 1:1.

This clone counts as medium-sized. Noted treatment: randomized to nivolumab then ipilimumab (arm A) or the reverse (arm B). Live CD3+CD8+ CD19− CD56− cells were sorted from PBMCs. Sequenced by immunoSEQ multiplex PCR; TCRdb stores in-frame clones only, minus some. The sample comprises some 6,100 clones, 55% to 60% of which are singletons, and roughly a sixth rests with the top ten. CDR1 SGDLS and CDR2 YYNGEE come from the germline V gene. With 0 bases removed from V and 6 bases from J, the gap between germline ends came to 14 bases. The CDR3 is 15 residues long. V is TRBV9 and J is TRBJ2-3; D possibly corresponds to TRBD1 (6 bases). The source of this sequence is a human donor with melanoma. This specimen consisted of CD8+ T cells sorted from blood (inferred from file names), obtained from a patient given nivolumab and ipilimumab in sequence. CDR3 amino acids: CASSVGAAGEDTQYF. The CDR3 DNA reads TGTGCCAGCAGCGTAGGAGCGGCAGGGGAGGATACGCAGTATTTT. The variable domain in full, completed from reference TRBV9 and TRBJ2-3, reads DSGVTQTPKHLITATGQRVTLRCSPRSGDLSVYWYQQSLDQGLQFLIQYYNGEERAKGNILERFSAQQFPDLHSELNLSSLELGDSALYFCASSVGAAGEDTQYFGPGTRLTVL.